A single sample gave rise to the 29 T cell receptor beta chains below, sequenced in a study of blood T cell repertoires in COVID-19 (TCRdb year 2020). Libraries were built with the immunoSEQ multiplex PCR assay. TCRdb provides this immuneACCESS table in a form limited to in-frame rearrangements. Some clones are lacking; in checked studies, under half of them reflect an unresolved V gene, and why the rest are absent is not known. This sample has roughly 110,000 clones in its table, and roughly 81% of those were observed once. About 3.6% of the sample is in the top ten clones. The sample comprised peripheral blood. Every receptor here comes from a man aged 40-49 years with acute or convalescent COVID-19.

The chain recombines TRBV30 with TRBJ2-7; tentative D call: TRBD1 (6 bases). Trimming cost V 1 base and J 5 bases, with 15 bases left between them. CDR1 GTSNPN and CDR2 SVGIG come from the germline V gene (reference sequence). This CDR3 has 14 residues. The CDR3 spells CAWSGQTGIHEQYF. The CDR3 nucleotides read TGTGCCTGGAGTGGACAAACAGGGATCCACGAGCAGTACTTC.

V and J are TRBV5-6 and TRBJ1-1; D might be TRBD1 (6 bases). Trimming left V 0 bases short and J 11 bases short, with 17 bases between. Germline V lookup: CDR1 SGHDT, CDR2 YYEEEE. The CDR3 consists of 14 residues. The DNA for the CDR3 is TGTGCCAGCAGCTTGGTTGGGACACCCCTGACCGCTTTCTTT. Translating gives CASSLVGTPLTAFF.

V is TRBV7-2 and J is TRBJ1-1; 8 bases align to TRBD1. Trimming removed 5 bases from V and 1 base from J; junction bases left unmatched: 6. CDR1 and CDR2 from the germline V gene are SGHTA and FQGNSA. This CDR3 is 15 amino acids long. The CDR3: CASSPRTGRNTEAFF. CDR3 DNA sequence: TGTGCCAGCAGCCCCCGGACAGGGAGGAACACTGAAGCTTTCTTT.

This chain joins TRBV6-5 and TRBJ1-1; maybe TRBD1 (5 bases). The germline gives CDR1 MNHEY, CDR2 SVGAGI. This CDR3 comprises 15 residues. Trimming pared 6 bases from V and 2 bases from J, leaving 16 bases between. As DNA, the CDR3 is TGTGCCAGCAGCGACCGGGCGACAGTAAACACTGAAGCTTTCTTT. Translation: CASSDRATVNTEAFF.

The rearrangement links TRBV5-6 to TRBJ1-2, with 7 bases aligning to TRBD1. In germline, CDR1 is SGHDT, CDR2 YYEEEE. The CDR3 totals 14 residues. The V segment lost 4 bases and the J segment 5 bases; nucleotides outside the gene matches: 8. Written as DNA, the CDR3 is TGTGCCAGCAGCCCTAGACAGGGAGTTTATGGCTACACCTTC. Translation gives CASSPRQGVYGYTF.

The rearrangement joins TRBV2 to TRBJ1-5; 9 bases agree with TRBD1. This CDR3 has 18 amino acids. Germline loops: CDR1 SNHLY, CDR2 FYNNEI. The trim removed 5 bases at V and 0 bases at J, leaving 11 bases unmatched. In DNA, the CDR3 is TGTGCCAGCAGTTGGGACAGGGAGGGGGTTTATAGCAATCAGCCCCAGCATTTT. Amino acid sequence: CASSWDREGVYSNQPQHF.

V is TRBV19 and J is TRBJ2-1; D remains ambiguous. The germline CDR1 and CDR2 sequences are LNHDA and SQIVND (reference sequence). The ends were cut back, 3 bases at V and 0 bases at J, with 12 bases in the middle. This CDR3 comprises 16 residues. The CDR3 region has the DNA TGTGCCAGTAGTATGCTGAGCCGGAGCTCCTACAATGAGCAGTTCTTC. Amino acids: CASSMLSRSSYNEQFF.

Here the CDR3 reads CASSQTTNEKLFF. The CDR3 DNA reads as TGTGCCAGTTCACAGACAACTAATGAAAAACTGTTTTTT. The rearrangement links TRBV2 to TRBJ1-4, with no clear D. The CDR3 extends over 13 amino acids. Germline V gene sequence: CDR1 SNHLY, CDR2 FYNNEI. V lost 9 bases and J lost 0, with 8 bases in between.

The V gene is TRBV29-1, the J gene TRBJ1-1; D not resolved. Germline V gives CDR1 SQVTM, CDR2 ANQGSEA. The ends were cut back, 3 bases at V and 7 bases at J, with 12 bases in the middle. The CDR3 has 12 residues. CDR3 bases: TGCAGCGTTGACAGTTTCTCTGGTGAAGCTTTCTTT. Translating it yields CSVDSFSGEAFF. Using reference TRBV29-1 and TRBJ1-1 for the parts outside the CDR3, the full variable domain is SAVISQKPSRDICQRGTSLTIQCQVDSQVTMMFWYRQQPGQSLTLIATANQGSEATYESGFVIDKFPISRPNLTFSTLTVSNMSPEDSSIYLCSVDSFSGEAFFGQGTRLTVV.

The V call is TRBV3-1 (or the pseudogene TRBV3-2), the J call TRBJ2-7; 11 nucleotides agree with TRBD1. Germline CDR1 LGHDT, CDR2 YNNKEL (reference sequence). The ends lost 4 bases at V and 4 bases at J; junction bases unmatched: 6. This CDR3 is built from 15 residues. CDR3 amino acids: CASSLGTGGGYEQYF. CDR3 DNA: TGTGCCAGCAGCCTCGGGACAGGGGGTGGTTACGAGCAGTACTTC.

The rearrangement joins TRBV7-2 to TRBJ2-1; no clear D gene. The CDR3 sequence is 15 residues long. Between the trimmed V and J ends, which lost 1 base and 7 bases, there was a span of 14 bases. Germline-derived CDR1 and CDR2 are SGHTA and FQGNSA. The CDR3 reads CASSLGGTGLNEQFF. In DNA form, the CDR3 reads TGTGCCAGCAGCTTAGGAGGTACGGGTCTGAATGAGCAGTTCTTC.

The rearrangement uses TRBV6-5 and TRBJ2-5; tentative D call: TRBD2 (6 bases). The CDR3 sequence is 13 residues long. Per the germline V gene, CDR1 is MNHEY and CDR2 is SVGAGI. V lost 5 bases to trimming and J lost 7 bases, with 14 bases between them. The chain's CDR3 is CASSPYMGGTQYF. The CDR3 DNA reads TGTGCCAGCAGTCCTTACATGGGGGGGACCCAGTACTTC.

This chain uses TRBV7-9 with TRBJ2-7; TRBD2 agrees at 10 bases. The CDR3 covers 13 residues. Germline V gene sequence: CDR1 SEHNR, CDR2 FQNEAQ (reference sequence). V lost 5 bases and J lost 2; bases outside the gene matches: 0. The CDR3 here is CASSSGGAYEQYF. The CDR3 nucleotides are TGTGCCAGCAGCAGCGGGGGGGCCTACGAGCAGTACTTC.

The rearrangement joins TRBV29-1 to TRBJ2-5; no reliable D call. Trimming took 3 bases from V and 4 from J, leaving 12 bases between them. The CDR3 totals 13 residues. CDR1 SQVTM and CDR2 ANQGSEA come from the germline V gene. CDR3 nucleotides: TGCAGCGTTGAGCCTCCGGGTCGAGAGACCCAGTACTTC. Protein sequence: CSVEPPGRETQYF.

This clone was recorded once. The chain has TRBV30 and TRBJ1-2; D gene ambiguous. Trimming left V 3 bases short and J 4 bases short, with 6 bases between. This CDR3 has 11 residues. CDR1 and CDR2 from the germline V gene are GTSNPN and SVGIG (reference sequence). CDR3 in DNA: TGTGCCTGGAGATCCTCCTATGGCTACACCTTC. Encoded protein: CAWRSSYGYTF.

The V gene is TRBV30, the J gene TRBJ2-7, with D hard to call. CDR1 and CDR2 (germline): GTSNPN, SVGIG (reference sequence). V was clipped by 2 bases and J by 5 bases, with 10 bases between them. CDR3 length: 12 residues. The CDR3 here is CAWSWQVHEQYF. The CDR3 nucleotides read TGTGCCTGGAGTTGGCAGGTCCACGAGCAGTACTTC.

This clone has only a few counts. V and J are TRBV28 and TRBJ2-2; maybe TRBD1 (5 bases). Germline V gene sequence: CDR1 MDHEN, CDR2 SYDVKM. The CDR3 sequence is 14 residues long. Trimming left V 3 bases short and J 5 bases short, with 10 bases between. The CDR3 DNA reads as TGTGCCAGCAGTTTCTCGTCAGGGACCGGGGAGCTGTTTTTT. Protein product: CASSFSSGTGELFF.

The chain joins TRBV7-9 to TRBJ1-4, with a tentative D call TRBD1 (5 bases). The CDR3 covers 14 residues. The V end was cut by 1 base, the J end by 6 bases, with 9 bases between. CDR1 is SEHNR and CDR2 is FQNEAQ in the germline V gene (reference sequence). The CDR3 bases are TGTGCCAGCAGCTTAGGGACACCGGATGAAAAACTGTTTTTT. It is translated as CASSLGTPDEKLFF.

The chain uses TRBV2 and TRBJ2-7, with 9 bases aligning to TRBD1. CDR1 is SNHLY, CDR2 FYNNEI, per germline. Germline trimming cut 4 bases from V and 6 bases from J; bases unmatched to any gene: 10. The CDR3 extends over 15 amino acids. The CDR3 spells CASSGRGQGYTEQYF. The DNA for the CDR3 is TGTGCCAGCAGTGGGAGGGGACAGGGATATACCGAGCAGTACTTC.

This clone has a handful of counts. V is TRBV29-1 and J is TRBJ2-3; no clear D. Germline CDR1 reads SQVTM; CDR2 reads ANQGSEA. The CDR3 covers 16 residues. The ends were cut back, 4 bases at V and 0 bases at J, with 17 bases in the middle. Written as DNA, the CDR3 is TGCAGCGTTGGAGGCCCAACACAAACTAGCACAGATACGCAGTATTTT. Translated: CSVGGPTQTSTDTQYF.

The chain recombines TRBV7-3 with TRBJ2-5; a weak D match, TRBD2 (6 bases). Germline CDR1 and CDR2: SGHTA and FQGTGA. Trimming took off 2 bases at V and 3 bases at J, with 7 bases between the two ends. The CDR3 loop spans 13 amino acids. CDR3 sequence (DNA): TGTGCCAGCAGCTTAGGCGGGAAAGAGACCCAGTACTTC. It encodes CASSLGGKETQYF.

The chain recombines TRBV10-3 with TRBJ2-1; 8 bases match TRBD2. The V segment lost 0 bases and the J segment 4 bases; nucleotides outside the gene matches: 2. The germline V gene has CDR1 ENHRY and CDR2 SYGVKD. The CDR3 sequence is 15 residues long. CDR3 region: CAISESGGVYNEQFF. The CDR3 nucleotides are TGTGCCATCAGTGAGTCCGGGGGGGTGTACAATGAGCAGTTCTTC.

This chain links TRBV10-1 with TRBJ2-1; TRBD1 aligns across 10 bases. The CDR3 loop spans 15 amino acids. Germline V CDR1 and CDR2: WNHNN, SYGVQD (reference sequence). V shed 2 bases and J 2 bases; nucleotides not matched to a gene: 0. In nucleotides, the CDR3 is TGCGCCAGCAGTGAGGACAGGGGGCCCTACAATGAGCAGTTCTTC. Translation: CASSEDRGPYNEQFF.

The V call is TRBV24-1, the J call TRBJ2-2, with 8 bases identical to TRBD2. Germline V gene sequence: CDR1 KGHDR, CDR2 SFDVKD. The CDR3 spans 15 residues. V shed 11 bases, J shed 2 bases, and the junction held 9 bases outside the gene matches. This CDR3 reads CASRGGTNNTGELFF. CDR3 nucleotide sequence: TGTGCCAGCCGGGGGGGGACAAATAACACCGGGGAGCTGTTTTTT.

The chain joins TRBV19 to TRBJ2-5; maybe TRBD2 (5 bases). Germline lookup yields CDR1 LNHDA and CDR2 SQIVND (reference sequence). The V gene lost 2 bases and the J gene lost 2 bases, with 12 bases spanning the gap. This CDR3 is built from 15 residues. This chain's CDR3 is CASSIRRAPQETQYF. CDR3 bases: TGTGCCAGTAGTATACGGCGGGCGCCTCAAGAGACCCAGTACTTC.

The chain combines TRBV6-6 with TRBJ2-7; D might be TRBD2 (5 bases). Trimming took off 5 bases at V and 2 bases at J, with 13 bases between the two ends. Germline CDR1 is MNHNY and CDR2 is SVGAGI (reference sequence). The CDR3 sequence is 14 residues long. This CDR3 is CASSNYAGAYEQYF. The CDR3 coding sequence is TGTGCCAGCAGTAATTATGCCGGGGCCTACGAGCAGTACTTC.

The V gene is TRBV9, the J gene TRBJ2-7, with a weak D call TRBD1 (5 bases). Germline V gene lookup returns CDR1 SGDLS and CDR2 YYNGEE. V lost 1 base and J 4 bases, leaving 15 bases between the germline ends. There are 15 residues in the CDR3. The CDR3 DNA is TGTGCCAGCAGCGTATCAGCAGGGTCCGGGTACGAGCAGTACTTC. Amino acids: CASSVSAGSGYEQYF.

CDR3 nucleotide sequence: TGCGCCAGCAGCGGGACATCTAGCACAGATACGCAGTATTTT. Translation: CASSGTSSTDTQYF. The chain is built from TRBV5-1 and TRBJ2-3, with a possible D match to TRBD1 (6 bases). The CDR3 loop spans 14 amino acids. CDR1 SGHRS and CDR2 YFSETQ come from the germline V gene. With 4 bases removed from V and 0 bases from J, the gap between germline ends came to 9 bases.

V usage is TRBV2 and J usage is TRBJ1-6; 7 bases map to TRBD1. The CDR3 runs to 14 residues. Unmatched junction bases numbered 4, after V lost 4 bases and J lost 7 bases. The germline CDR1 and CDR2 sequences are SNHLY and FYNNEI. CDR3 DNA: TGTGCCAGCAGTGGGGACAGTCAAAATTCACCCCTCCACTTT. Protein sequence: CASSGDSQNSPLHF.